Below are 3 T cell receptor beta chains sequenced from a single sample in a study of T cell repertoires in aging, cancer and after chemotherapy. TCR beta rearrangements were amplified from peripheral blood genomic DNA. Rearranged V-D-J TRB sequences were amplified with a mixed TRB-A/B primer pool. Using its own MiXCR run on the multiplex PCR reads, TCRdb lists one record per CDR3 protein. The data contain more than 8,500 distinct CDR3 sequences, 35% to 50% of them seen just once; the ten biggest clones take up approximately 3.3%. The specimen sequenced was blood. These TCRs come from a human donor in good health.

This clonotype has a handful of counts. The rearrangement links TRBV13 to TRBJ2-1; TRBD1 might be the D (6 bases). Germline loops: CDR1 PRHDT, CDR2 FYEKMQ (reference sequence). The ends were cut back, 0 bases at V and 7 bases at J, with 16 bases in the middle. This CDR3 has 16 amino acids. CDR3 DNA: TGTGCCAGCAGCTTAGGCCTTCGGCAGGGGTTAAATGAGCAGTTCTTC. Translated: CASSLGLRQGLNEQFF.

The DNA for the CDR3 is TGTGCCAGCAGTCCCACAGGGGGCCTGGCTGTCTATGGCTACACCTTC. Residues: CASSPTGGLAVYGYTF. The chain employs TRBV12-3 or TRBV12-4 and TRBJ1-2; TRBD1 matches 9 bases. The CDR3 extends over 16 amino acids. V dropped 5 bases and J dropped 4; count of bases not matched to a gene: 11.

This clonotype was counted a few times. CDR3 residues: CATWLTRGTGELFF. CDR3 in DNA: TGTGCCACCTGGTTGACCAGGGGCACCGGGGAGCTGTTTTTT. This rearrangement joins TRBV6-5 to TRBJ2-2, with D tentatively TRBD1 (6 bases). The CDR3 is made up of 14 amino acids. The germline V and J ends were trimmed by 10 bases and 4 bases, with 16 bases remaining between them. Germline CDR1 and CDR2: MNHEY and SVGAGI.